This T cell receptor beta chain is from a study of human T cells and chemical hapten exposure. Looking at the study overall: Diagnoses of alopecia areata, totalis or universalis occurred in mostly female patients.

TCRdb processed the RACE reads anew with MiXCR; each CDR3 protein has one entry. The data hold 35,000 to 45,000 distinct CDR3 sequences, with 9.5% to 15% observed a single time. Time point noted: pre-sensitization, week 0. Treatment meaning: therapeutic diphenylcyclopropenone sensitization with weekly scalp DPC. Non-pregnant alopecia patients aged 18 to 70, suitable for DPC therapy. Unfractionated whole blood yielded total RNA. Overall study results and limits: Donors were affected by alopecia, so their immune reaction might vary from that of healthy individuals.

Germline loops: CDR1 SGHVS, CDR2 FNYEAQ. The CDR3 totals 19 residues. Trimming stripped 5 bases from V and 1 base from J, with 23 bases between. This clonotype was counted many times. As yet, its antigen is unknown. This TCR came from a woman aged 25-40 years with alopecia areata. Some clones in this sample may be carry-over from other donors' samples. The rearrangement links TRBV7-6 to TRBJ1-4, with a possible D match to TRBD1 (5 bases). The specimen was whole blood, collected in connection with sensitization to the hapten diphenylcyclopropenone (DPC). As DNA, the CDR3 is TGTGCCAGCAGCCCCATGATACTTTCGACAGTTCGAACTAATGAAAAACTGTTTTTT. This encodes CASSPMILSTVRTNEKLFF.